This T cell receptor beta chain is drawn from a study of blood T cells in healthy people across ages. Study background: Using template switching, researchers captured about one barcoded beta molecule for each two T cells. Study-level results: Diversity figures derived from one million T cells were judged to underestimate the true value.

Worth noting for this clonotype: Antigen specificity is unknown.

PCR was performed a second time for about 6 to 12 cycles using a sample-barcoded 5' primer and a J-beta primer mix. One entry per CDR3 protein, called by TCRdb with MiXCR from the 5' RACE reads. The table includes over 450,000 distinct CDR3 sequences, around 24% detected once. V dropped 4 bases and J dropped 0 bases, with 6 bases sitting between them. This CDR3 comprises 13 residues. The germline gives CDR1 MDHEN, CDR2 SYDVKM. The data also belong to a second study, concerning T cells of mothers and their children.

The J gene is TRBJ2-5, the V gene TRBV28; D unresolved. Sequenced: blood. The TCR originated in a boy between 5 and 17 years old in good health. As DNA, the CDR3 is TGTGCCAGCAGTTCCAGGTACCAAGAGACCCAGTACTTC. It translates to CASSSRYQETQYF.